The present entry profiles one T cell receptor (beta chain) with its context. Other DNA variants within this sample encode the same CDR3. This CDR3 spans 14 amino acids. CDR1 is SNHLY and CDR2 is FYNNEI in the germline V gene. J lost 4 bases, V lost 6 bases, and 7 bases had no gene match. The record originates from a study of blood T cell repertoires in COVID-19. Sequencing used immunoSEQ multiplex PCR; TCRdb keeps in-frame clones, though not all of them. Of 200,000 to 300,000 clones listed, 85% to 90% were seen once; the top ten hold less than 8%. The sequencing sample was made of peripheral blood. The J gene is TRBJ2-5, the V gene TRBV2; 8 bases are a match to TRBD1. The clonotype originates from a man between 60 and 70 years old with acute or convalescent COVID-19. DNA of the CDR3: TGTGCCAGCAGCGACGACAGGGGTAGAGAGACCCAGTACTTC. It encodes CASSDDRGRETQYF.